This entry is about one TCR beta chain. In the authors' methods: Amplifying reference gene primers gave estimates of nucleated cell counts. Clones were read by immunoSEQ multiplex PCR, and TCRdb kept only the in-frame ones, dropping some. D and trimming were read from the DNA, whereas the V and J calls and clone size are those reported in that table. The table includes under 80,000 clones, just under 90% detected once. The data originate from a study of blood T cell repertoires in COVID-19. On the study more broadly: Samples taken during acute and convalescent COVID-19 were collected in the United States, Italy and Spain.

The sequencing input was peripheral blood. The sequence was obtained from an elderly woman with active COVID-19.

In DNA, the CDR3 is TGTGCCAGCAGTTCTACTAGGTCGGGCTCCTACGAGCAGTACTTC. It codes for CASSSTRSGSYEQYF. The rearrangement links TRBV6-2 or TRBV6-3 to TRBJ2-7; D may be TRBD2 (5 bases). The germline V gene has CDR1 MNHEY and CDR2 SVGEGT. Between the trimmed V and J ends, which lost 4 bases and 0 bases, there was a span of 13 bases. This CDR3 comprises 15 residues.